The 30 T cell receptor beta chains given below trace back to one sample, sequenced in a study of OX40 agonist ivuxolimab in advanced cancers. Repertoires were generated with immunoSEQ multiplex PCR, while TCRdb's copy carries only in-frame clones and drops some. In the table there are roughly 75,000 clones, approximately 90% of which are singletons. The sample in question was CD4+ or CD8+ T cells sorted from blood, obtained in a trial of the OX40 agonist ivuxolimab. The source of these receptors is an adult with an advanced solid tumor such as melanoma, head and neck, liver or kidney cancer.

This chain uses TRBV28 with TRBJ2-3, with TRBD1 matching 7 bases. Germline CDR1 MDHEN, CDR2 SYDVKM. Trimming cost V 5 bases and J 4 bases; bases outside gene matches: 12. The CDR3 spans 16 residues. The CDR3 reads CASSDPRRQGSDTQYF. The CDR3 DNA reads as TGTGCCAGCAGTGACCCCCGGAGACAGGGTTCAGATACGCAGTATTTT.

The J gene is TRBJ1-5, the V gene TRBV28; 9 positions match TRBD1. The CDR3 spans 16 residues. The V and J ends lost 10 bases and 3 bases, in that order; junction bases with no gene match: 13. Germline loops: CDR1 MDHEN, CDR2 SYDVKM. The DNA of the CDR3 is TGTGCCATCATGGGAGAAACAGGGGGCATCAATCAGCCCCAGCATTTT. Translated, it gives CAIMGETGGINQPQHF.

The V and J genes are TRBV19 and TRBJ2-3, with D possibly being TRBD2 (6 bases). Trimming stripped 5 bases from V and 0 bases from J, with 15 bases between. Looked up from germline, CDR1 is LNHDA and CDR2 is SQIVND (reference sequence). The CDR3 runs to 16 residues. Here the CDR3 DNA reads TGTGCCAGTAGTTGGGGCGGGGCCCCTAGCACAGATACGCAGTATTTT. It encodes CASSWGGAPSTDTQYF.

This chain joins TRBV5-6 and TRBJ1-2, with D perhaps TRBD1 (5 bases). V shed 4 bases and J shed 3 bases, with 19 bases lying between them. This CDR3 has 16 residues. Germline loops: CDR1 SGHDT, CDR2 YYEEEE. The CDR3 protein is CASSAGTGRPDYGYTF. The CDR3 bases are TGTGCCAGCAGCGCTGGAACGGGACGGCCTGACTATGGCTACACCTTC.

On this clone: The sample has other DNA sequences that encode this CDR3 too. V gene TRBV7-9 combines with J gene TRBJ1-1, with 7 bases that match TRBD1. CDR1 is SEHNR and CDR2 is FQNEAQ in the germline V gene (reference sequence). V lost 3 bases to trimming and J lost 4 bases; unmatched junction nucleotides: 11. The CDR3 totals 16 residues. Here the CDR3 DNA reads TGTGCCAGCAGCTTGGGGTCAGGGGGGGTATCCACTGAAGCTTTCTTT. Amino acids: CASSLGSGGVSTEAFF. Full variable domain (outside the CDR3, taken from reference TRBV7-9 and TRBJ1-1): DTGVSQNPRHKITKRGQNVTFRCDPISEHNRLYWYRQTLGQGPEFLTYFQNEAQLEKSRLLSDRFSAERPKGSFSTLEIQRTEQGDSAMYLCASSLGSGGVSTEAFFGQGTRLTVV.

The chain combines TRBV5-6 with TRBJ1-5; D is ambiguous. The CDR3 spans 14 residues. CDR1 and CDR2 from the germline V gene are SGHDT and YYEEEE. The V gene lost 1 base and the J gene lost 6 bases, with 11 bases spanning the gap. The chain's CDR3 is CASSLTGPFQPQHF. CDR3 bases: TGTGCCAGCAGCTTGACTGGGCCGTTTCAGCCCCAGCATTTT.

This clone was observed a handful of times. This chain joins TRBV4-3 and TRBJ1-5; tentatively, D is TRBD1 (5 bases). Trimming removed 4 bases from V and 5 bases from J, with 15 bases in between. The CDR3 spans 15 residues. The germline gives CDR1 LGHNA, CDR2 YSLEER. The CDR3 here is CASSRDLTVYQPQHF. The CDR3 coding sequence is TGCGCCAGCAGCCGGGACCTCACCGTTTATCAGCCCCAGCATTTT.

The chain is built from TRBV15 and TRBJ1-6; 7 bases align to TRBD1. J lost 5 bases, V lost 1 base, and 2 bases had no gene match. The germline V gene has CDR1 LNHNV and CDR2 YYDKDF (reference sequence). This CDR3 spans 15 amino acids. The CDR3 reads CATSRATGNNSPLHF. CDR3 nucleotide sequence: TGTGCCACCAGCAGAGCGACAGGGAATAATTCACCCCTCCACTTT.

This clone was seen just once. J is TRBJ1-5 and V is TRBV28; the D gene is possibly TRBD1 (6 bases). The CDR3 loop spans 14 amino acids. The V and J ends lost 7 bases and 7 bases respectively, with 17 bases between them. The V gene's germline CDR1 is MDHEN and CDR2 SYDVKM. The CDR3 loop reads CASTLGGDGQPQHF. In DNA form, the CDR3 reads TGTGCCAGCACCCTAGGGGGGGATGGACAGCCCCAGCATTTT.

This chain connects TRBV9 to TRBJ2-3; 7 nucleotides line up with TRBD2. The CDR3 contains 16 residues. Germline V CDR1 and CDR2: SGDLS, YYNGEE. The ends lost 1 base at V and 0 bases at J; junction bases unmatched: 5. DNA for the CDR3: TGTGCCAGCAGCGTAAGGGAGGGGTCTAGCACAGATACGCAGTATTTT. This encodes CASSVREGSSTDTQYF.

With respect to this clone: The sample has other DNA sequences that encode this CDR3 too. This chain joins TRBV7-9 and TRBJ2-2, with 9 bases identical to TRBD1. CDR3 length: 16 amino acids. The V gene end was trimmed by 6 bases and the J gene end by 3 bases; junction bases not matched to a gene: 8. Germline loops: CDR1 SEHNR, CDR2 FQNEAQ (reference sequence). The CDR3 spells CASSFDRGVDTGELFF. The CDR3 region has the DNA TGTGCCAGCAGTTTCGACAGGGGGGTAGACACCGGGGAGCTGTTTTTT.

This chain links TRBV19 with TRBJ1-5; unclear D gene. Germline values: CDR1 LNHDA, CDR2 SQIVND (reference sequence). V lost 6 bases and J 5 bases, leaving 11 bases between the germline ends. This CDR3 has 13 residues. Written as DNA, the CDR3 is TGTGCCAGTAGCTTTTCGGGCGATCAGCCCCAGCATTTT. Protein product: CASSFSGDQPQHF.

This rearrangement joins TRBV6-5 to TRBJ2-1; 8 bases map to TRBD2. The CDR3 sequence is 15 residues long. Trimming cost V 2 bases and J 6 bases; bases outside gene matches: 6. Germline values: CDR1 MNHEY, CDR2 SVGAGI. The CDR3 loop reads CASSYIGGGLNEQFF. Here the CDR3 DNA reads TGTGCCAGCAGTTACATCGGGGGGGGCCTCAATGAGCAGTTCTTC.

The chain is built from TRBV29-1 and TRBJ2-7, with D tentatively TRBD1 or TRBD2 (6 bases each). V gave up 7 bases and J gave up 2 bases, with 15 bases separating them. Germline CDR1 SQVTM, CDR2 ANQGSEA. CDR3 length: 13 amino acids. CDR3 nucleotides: TGCAGCGCAGGTGGGGGGCTAACCTACGAGCAGTACTTC. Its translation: CSAGGGLTYEQYF.

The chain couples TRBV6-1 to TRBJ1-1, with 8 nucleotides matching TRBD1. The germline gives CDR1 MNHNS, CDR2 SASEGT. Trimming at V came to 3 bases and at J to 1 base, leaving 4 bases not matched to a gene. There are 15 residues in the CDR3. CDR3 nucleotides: TGTGCCAGCAGTGAGACCGGGACAGGGAACACTGAAGCTTTCTTT. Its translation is CASSETGTGNTEAFF.

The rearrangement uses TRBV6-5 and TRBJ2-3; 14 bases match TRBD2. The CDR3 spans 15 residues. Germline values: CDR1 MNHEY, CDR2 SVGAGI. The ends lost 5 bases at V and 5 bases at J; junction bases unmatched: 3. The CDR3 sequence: CASSPTSGGGDTQYF. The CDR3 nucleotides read TGTGCCAGCAGTCCGACTAGCGGGGGGGGAGATACGCAGTATTTT.

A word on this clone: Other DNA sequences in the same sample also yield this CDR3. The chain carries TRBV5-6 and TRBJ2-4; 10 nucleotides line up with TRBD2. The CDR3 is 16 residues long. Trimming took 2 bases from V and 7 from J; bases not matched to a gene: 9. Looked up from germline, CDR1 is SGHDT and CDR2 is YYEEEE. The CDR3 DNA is TGTGCCAGCAGCTTTGGGCTAGCGGGGGTCCAGAACATTCAGTACTTC. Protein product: CASSFGLAGVQNIQYF.

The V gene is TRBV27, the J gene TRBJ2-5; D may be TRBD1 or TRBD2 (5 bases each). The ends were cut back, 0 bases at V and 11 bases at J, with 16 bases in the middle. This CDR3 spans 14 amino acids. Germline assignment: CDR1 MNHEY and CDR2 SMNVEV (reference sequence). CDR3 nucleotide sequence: TGTGCCAGCAGTTTATCAGGGACGGGCTGGGAGCAGTACTTC. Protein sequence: CASSLSGTGWEQYF.

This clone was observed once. This CDR3 reads CASGQGFNYGYTF. Written as DNA, the CDR3 is TGTGCCAGCGGCCAGGGCTTCAACTATGGCTACACCTTC. The chain links TRBV7-8 to TRBJ1-2, with D possibly matching TRBD1 (5 bases). Germline loops: CDR1 SGHVS, CDR2 FQNEAQ. This CDR3 spans 13 amino acids. With 8 bases removed from V and 2 bases from J, the gap between germline ends came to 12 bases.

This CDR3 reads CASSIQLAVQETQYF. The CDR3 DNA sequence: TGTGCCAGCAGCATACAACTAGCGGTCCAAGAGACCCAGTACTTC. The chain employs TRBV5-6 and TRBJ2-5; TRBD2 aligns across 8 bases. CDR1 is SGHDT, CDR2 YYEEEE, per germline. CDR3 length: 15 amino acids. V gave up 4 bases and J gave up 1 base; unmatched junction bases: 6.

The chain's CDR3 is CASRGSGIWNTEAFF. CDR3 in DNA: TGTGCCAGCAGAGGGTCAGGGATCTGGAACACTGAAGCTTTCTTT. V and J are TRBV2 and TRBJ1-1, with a tentative D call TRBD1 (5 bases). Germline values: CDR1 SNHLY, CDR2 FYNNEI. V lost 6 bases and J 1 base, leaving 15 bases between the germline ends. The length of the CDR3 is 15 residues.

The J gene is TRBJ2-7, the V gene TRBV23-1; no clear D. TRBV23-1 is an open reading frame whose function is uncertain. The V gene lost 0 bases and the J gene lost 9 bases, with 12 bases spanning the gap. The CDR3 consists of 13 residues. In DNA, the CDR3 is TGCGCCAGCAGTCAATCCCCAATGATGGTGCAGTACTTC. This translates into CASSQSPMMVQYF.

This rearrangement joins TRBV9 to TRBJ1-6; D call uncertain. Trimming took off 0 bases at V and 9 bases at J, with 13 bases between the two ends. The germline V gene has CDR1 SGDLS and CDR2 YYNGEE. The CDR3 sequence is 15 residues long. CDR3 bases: TGTGCCAGCAGCGTAGGAAGGGTTTCGGGTTCACCCCTCCACTTT. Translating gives CASSVGRVSGSPLHF.

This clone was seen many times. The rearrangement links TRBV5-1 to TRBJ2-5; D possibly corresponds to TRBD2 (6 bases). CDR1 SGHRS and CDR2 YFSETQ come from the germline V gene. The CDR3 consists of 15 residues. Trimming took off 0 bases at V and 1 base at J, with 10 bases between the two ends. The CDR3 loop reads CASSLVGGPQETQYF. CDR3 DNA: TGCGCCAGCAGCTTGGTGGGGGGACCCCAAGAGACCCAGTACTTC.

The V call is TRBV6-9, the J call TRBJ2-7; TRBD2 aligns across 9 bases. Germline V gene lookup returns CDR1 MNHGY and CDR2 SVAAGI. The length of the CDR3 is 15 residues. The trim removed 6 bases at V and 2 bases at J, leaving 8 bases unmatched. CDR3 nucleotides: TGTGCCAGCAGCCTTAGCGGGGGCCGAACCTACGAGCAGTACTTC. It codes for CASSLSGGRTYEQYF.

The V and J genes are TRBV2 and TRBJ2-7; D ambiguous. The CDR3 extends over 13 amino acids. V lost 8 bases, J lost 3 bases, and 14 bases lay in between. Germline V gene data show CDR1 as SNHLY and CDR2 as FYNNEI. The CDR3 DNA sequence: TGTGCCAGCCGAACCGGGTTTATCTACGAGCAGTACTTC. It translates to CASRTGFIYEQYF.

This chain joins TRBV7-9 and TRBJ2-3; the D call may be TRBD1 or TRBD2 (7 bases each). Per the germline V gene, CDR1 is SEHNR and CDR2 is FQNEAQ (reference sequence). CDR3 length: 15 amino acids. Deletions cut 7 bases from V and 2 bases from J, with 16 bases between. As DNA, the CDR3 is TGTGCCAGCACCCAGGGGGAGGGATCCACAGATACGCAGTATTTT. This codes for CASTQGEGSTDTQYF.

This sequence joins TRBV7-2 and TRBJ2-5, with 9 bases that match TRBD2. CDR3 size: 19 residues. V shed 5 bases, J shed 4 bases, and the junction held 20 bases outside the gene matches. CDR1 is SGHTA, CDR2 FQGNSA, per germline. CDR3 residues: CASSQGPLAGYGRVETQYF. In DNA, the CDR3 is TGTGCCAGCAGCCAGGGACCGCTAGCGGGGTACGGGAGAGTAGAGACCCAGTACTTC.

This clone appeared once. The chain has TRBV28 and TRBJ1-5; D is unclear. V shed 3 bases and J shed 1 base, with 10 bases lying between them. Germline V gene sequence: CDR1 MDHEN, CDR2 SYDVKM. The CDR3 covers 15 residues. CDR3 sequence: CASSFTPRSNQPQHF. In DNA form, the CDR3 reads TGTGCCAGCAGTTTTACCCCACGCAGCAATCAGCCCCAGCATTTT.

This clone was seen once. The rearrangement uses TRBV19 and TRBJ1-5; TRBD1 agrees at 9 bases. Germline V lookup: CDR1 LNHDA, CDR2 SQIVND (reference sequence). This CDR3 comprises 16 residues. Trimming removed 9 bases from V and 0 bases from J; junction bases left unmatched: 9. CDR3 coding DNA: TGTGCCAGCCGGACAGGGGACGATTATAGCAATCAGCCCCAGCATTTT. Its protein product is CASRTGDDYSNQPQHF. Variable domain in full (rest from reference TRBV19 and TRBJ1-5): DGGITQSPKYLFRKEGQNVTLSCEQNLNHDAMYWYRQDPGQGLRLIYYSQIVNDFQKGDIAEGYSVSREKKESFPLTVTSAQKNPTAFYLCASRTGDDYSNQPQHFGDGTRLSIL.